This T cell receptor (beta chain) originates from a study of long-term antiretroviral therapy in people with HIV. Two or more post-ART PBMC samples, plus at least one pre-ART sample, were available for each donor. Details on this clone: What it recognizes is unknown.

This CDR3 region has 14 residues. Germline-derived CDR1 and CDR2 are MNHNS and SASEGT. Trimming shortened V by 6 bases and J by 0 bases, and 9 bases separated the two germline ends. Regarding the study as a whole: Pre-ART expanded TRB clones stayed dominant throughout, though often decreasing after ART.

Researchers report immunoSEQ v3.0 was run at survey level. The study targeted roughly 35,000-50,000 T-cell genomes per sample in sequencing. Libraries were prepared by immunoSEQ multiplex PCR; TCRdb keeps only in-frame clonotypes and omits some of them. Of roughly 17,000 clones in the sample, about three quarters are singletons; the top ten hold roughly 23%. The sequence derives from a man aged 40-55 years with HIV. This material consisted of unsorted PBMCs, taken 2.1 years after starting antiretroviral therapy. V usage is TRBV6-1 and J usage is TRBJ1-5, with D perhaps TRBD1 (5 bases). The CDR3 loop reads CASRKDISNQPQHF. The DNA of the CDR3 is TGTGCCAGCAGGAAGGACATTAGCAATCAGCCCCAGCATTTT.